The 11 T cell receptor beta chains given below trace back to one sample, sequenced in a study of shared clonotypes between healthy human individuals. Some clones are missing from TCRdb's copy, which holds only in-frame ones; the method was immunoSEQ multiplex PCR. Here the sample spans about 710,000 clones, roughly 72% being singletons. Material for sequencing was memory CD4+ T cells sorted from blood. As for subset: CD45RA-negative fraction. These receptors came from a woman aged 25 to 45 in good health.

The chain has TRBV5-4 and TRBJ2-2, with 7 bases lining up with TRBD2. V shed 6 bases and J 1 base; nucleotides not matched to a gene: 12. CDR1 and CDR2 from the germline V gene are SGHNT and YYREEE (reference sequence). The CDR3 spans 17 residues. The CDR3 region is CASTLLAASGNTGELFF. CDR3 in DNA: TGTGCCAGCACCTTATTGGCGGCTAGCGGGAACACCGGGGAGCTGTTTTTT.

This clone was recorded many times. The chain combines TRBV7-2 with TRBJ2-2; 8 bases are a match to TRBD2. Germline lookup yields CDR1 SGHTA and CDR2 FQGNSA. With 4 bases clipped from V and 0 bases from J, the junction kept 7 bases outside the gene matches. This CDR3 is 17 amino acids long. The DNA of the CDR3 is TGTGCCAGCAGCTCTGACTTACTAGCGGCGAACACCGGGGAGCTGTTTTTT. Translated: CASSSDLLAANTGELFF.

This chain connects TRBV4-1 to TRBJ1-2; tentatively, D is TRBD1 (6 bases). Germline CDR1 is MGHRA and CDR2 is YSYEKL. V lost 6 bases and J lost 7, with 24 bases in between. The CDR3 runs to 16 residues. CDR3 sequence (DNA): TGCGCCAGCAGATCTAGGGACGGACCCAGGGGTCTTGGCTACACCTTC. Protein product: CASRSRDGPRGLGYTF.

The chain is built from TRBV28 and TRBJ2-4; 8 bases line up with TRBD1. Trimming took 6 bases from V and 3 from J; bases not matched to a gene: 4. CDR3 size: 14 residues. Per germline, CDR1 MDHEN and CDR2 SYDVKM. CDR3 sequence reads: CASSGQGGKNIQYF. As DNA, the CDR3 is TGTGCCAGCAGCGGACAGGGAGGCAAAAACATTCAGTACTTC.

CDR3 region: CATSSWTSGSRNEQFF. CDR3 sequence (DNA): TGTGCCACCAGCAGCTGGACTAGCGGGAGCCGTAATGAGCAGTTCTTC. The gene calls are TRBV15 and TRBJ2-1; 13 nucleotides align to TRBD2. After removal of 3 bases from V and 7 bases from J, the junction contained 6 bases not matched to a gene. The CDR3 runs to 16 residues. The germline gives CDR1 LNHNV, CDR2 YYDKDF (reference sequence).

V gene TRBV14 combines with J gene TRBJ2-7, with 8 bases lining up with TRBD2. The CDR3 totals 15 residues. Germline V lookup: CDR1 SGHDN, CDR2 FVKESK. Unmatched junction bases numbered 5, after V lost 0 bases and J lost 4 bases. The DNA of the CDR3 is TGTGCCAGCAGCCAAGAAAGCGGGAGCAGGTACGAGCAGTACTTC. Amino acid sequence: CASSQESGSRYEQYF.

The chain is built from TRBV27 and TRBJ2-2; D may be TRBD1 (6 bases). V was shortened by 6 bases and J by 4 bases, with 12 bases between the two germline ends. Per the germline V gene, CDR1 is MNHEY and CDR2 is SMNVEV (reference sequence). The CDR3 extends over 14 amino acids. The CDR3 protein is CASRTDSGTGELFF. The CDR3 DNA is TGTGCCAGCAGGACGGACAGCGGCACCGGGGAGCTGTTTTTT.

V and J are TRBV4-2 and TRBJ2-1, with TRBD2 matching over 11 bases. Per the germline V gene, CDR1 is LGHNA and CDR2 is YNFKEQ. J lost 4 bases, V lost 1 base, and 15 bases had no gene match. This CDR3 has 20 residues. The CDR3 DNA sequence: TGTGCCAGCAGCCAAGGTACACTAGCGGGAGTCGGAAAGTTGTACAATGAGCAGTTCTTC. The encoded protein is CASSQGTLAGVGKLYNEQFF.

The chain joins TRBV11-2 to TRBJ2-5, with D hard to call. V lost 0 bases and J 13 bases, leaving 12 bases between the germline ends. Germline lookup yields CDR1 SGHAT and CDR2 FQNNGV. CDR3 length: 12 residues. CDR3 bases: TGTGCCAGCAGCTTAGAGTATGATCGACGGTACTTC. Residues: CASSLEYDRRYF.

This chain connects TRBV6-5 to TRBJ1-2; no reliable D call. The CDR3 loop spans 12 amino acids. The germline V gene has CDR1 MNHEY and CDR2 SVGAGI. The V gene lost 5 bases and the J gene lost 4 bases, with 8 bases spanning the gap. This CDR3 is CASSPTIYGYTF. As DNA, the CDR3 is TGTGCCAGCAGTCCTACGATCTATGGCTACACCTTC.

The chain is built from TRBV2 and TRBJ1-4, with a weak D call TRBD1 (6 bases). Trimming left V 9 bases short and J 0 bases short, with 11 bases between. Per germline, CDR1 SNHLY and CDR2 FYNNEI. This CDR3 region has 14 residues. This CDR3 is CARASGATNEKLFF. The CDR3 region has the DNA TGTGCCAGAGCCTCAGGGGCAACTAATGAAAAACTGTTTTTT. Supplemented by reference TRBV2 and TRBJ1-4, the full variable domain reads EPEVTQTPSHQVTQMGQEVILRCVPISNHLYFYWYRQILGQKVEFLVSFYNNEISEKSEIFDDQFSVERPDGSNFTLKIRSTKLEDSAMYFCARASGATNEKLFFGSGTQLSVL.